The 22 T cell receptor beta chains in this list originate from one sample, sequenced in a study of monozygotic twins with inflammatory bowel disease. TCRdb derives one entry per CDR3 protein from the 5' RACE reads, leaving out DNA. This sample's clone table lists 300,000 to 350,000 distinct CDR3 sequences. The sample consisted of blood. These receptors were taken from a human donor with ulcerative colitis or Crohn's disease, or a healthy co-twin of an affected twin (not recorded which).

The chain employs TRBV11-2 and TRBJ1-1; lacking DNA, the TRBD1 call made by TCRdb goes unchecked. The germline V gene encodes CDR1 SGHAT and CDR2 FQNNGV. CDR3 length: 13 amino acids. The CDR3 reads CASSPDRGAEAFF.

V usage is TRBV20-1 and J usage is TRBJ2-3. Germline loops: CDR1 DFQATT, CDR2 SNEGSKA (reference sequence). The CDR3 spans 16 residues. CDR3 amino acids: CSALRMGSKGTDTQYF.

The chain joins TRBV24-1 to TRBJ1-2. CDR3 size: 12 residues. Germline values: CDR1 KGHDR, CDR2 SFDVKD. The CDR3 here is CATSVGVGGYTF.

J is TRBJ2-7 and V is TRBV12-3 or TRBV12-4. This CDR3 is built from 13 residues. CDR3 protein: CASRSSGANEQYF.

The chain carries TRBV18 and TRBJ1-5; the D call from TCRdb, TRBD1, cannot be confirmed without DNA. Germline V gives CDR1 KGHSH, CDR2 LQKENI. The CDR3 loop spans 15 amino acids. CDR3 amino acids: CASSGGPNSNQPQHF.

The chain recombines TRBV18 with TRBJ1-2. This CDR3 has 15 amino acids. The V gene's germline CDR1 is KGHSH and CDR2 LQKENI. CDR3 sequence: CASSPPAGNNYGYTF. Using reference TRBV18 and TRBJ1-2 for the parts outside the CDR3, the full variable domain is NAGVMQNPRHLVRRRGQEARLRCSPMKGHSHVYWYRQLPEEGLKFMVYLQKENIIDESGMPKERFSAEFPKEGPSILRIQQVVRGDSAAYFCASSPPAGNNYGYTFGSGTRLTVV.

This chain uses TRBV10-3 with TRBJ2-7. The germline CDR1 and CDR2 sequences are ENHRY and SYGVKD. This CDR3 contains 13 residues. The CDR3 here is CAISSTSTYEQYF.

The rearrangement links TRBV28 to TRBJ1-2; TCRdb designates TRBD1, a call that cannot be tested without DNA. The germline CDR1 and CDR2 sequences are MDHEN and SYDVKM. The CDR3 contains 16 residues. CDR3 sequence reads: CASSRDRGRLGYGYTF.

J is TRBJ2-2 and V is TRBV5-1; TCRdb designates TRBD2, a call that cannot be tested without DNA. The CDR3 length is 13 residues. Per germline, CDR1 SGHRS and CDR2 YFSETQ. The CDR3 loop is CASRTSLTGELFF.

V is TRBV5-1 and J is TRBJ1-1. The CDR3 totals 16 residues. CDR1 is SGHRS, CDR2 YFSETQ, per germline. This CDR3 is CASSPFGRQTNTEAFF.

The V and J genes are TRBV20-1 and TRBJ2-4; TCRdb's D call of TRBD2 is untestable without DNA. The CDR3 is 14 residues long. Per the germline V gene, CDR1 is DFQATT and CDR2 is SNEGSKA (reference sequence). CDR3 loop: CSAVSGRVENIQYF.

The chain links TRBV5-1 to TRBJ2-6. The germline V gene encodes CDR1 SGHRS and CDR2 YFSETQ. CDR3 length: 15 amino acids. The CDR3 loop is CASSIQGPGANVLTF.

V usage is TRBV29-1 and J usage is TRBJ2-5; TCRdb indicates TRBD2, and absent DNA this call remains unverified. Looked up from germline, CDR1 is SQVTM and CDR2 is ANQGSEA. CDR3 length equals 13 residues. CDR3 region: CSVESTREWTQYF.

This chain uses TRBV5-1 with TRBJ2-2. This CDR3 comprises 17 residues. CDR1 is SGHRS, CDR2 YFSETQ, per germline. The CDR3: CASSLGRRISNTGELFF.

This rearrangement joins TRBV2 to TRBJ2-1; TCRdb calls TRBD2, which cannot be checked without DNA. The CDR3 is made up of 16 amino acids. Germline-derived CDR1 and CDR2 are SNHLY and FYNNEI. This CDR3 reads CASRIPLAGGRNEQFF.

The V gene is TRBV4-3, the J gene TRBJ2-7; TCRdb picks TRBD1, but there is no DNA to check that call. CDR1 LGHNA and CDR2 YSLEER come from the germline V gene. CDR3 length equals 15 residues. The CDR3 loop reads CASSQDAGNPYEQYF.

The chain couples TRBV30 to TRBJ1-4; the D call from TCRdb, TRBD1, cannot be confirmed without DNA. In germline, CDR1 is GTSNPN, CDR2 SVGIG (reference sequence). CDR3 size: 15 residues. The CDR3 reads CAGGTGAIGREKLFF.

The CDR3 spells CASSWTGGASYEQYF. V gene TRBV5-1 combines with J gene TRBJ2-7; TCRdb's D call of TRBD1 is untestable without DNA. CDR1 and CDR2 (germline): SGHRS, YFSETQ. The CDR3 contains 15 residues. Drawing the rest from reference TRBV5-1 and TRBJ2-7, the complete variable domain is KAGVTQTPRYLIKTRGQQVTLSCSPISGHRSVSWYQQTPGQGLQFLFEYFSETQRNKGNFPGRFSGRQFSNSRSEMNVSTLELGDSALYLCASSWTGGASYEQYFGPGTRLTVT.

The V and J genes are TRBV11-2 and TRBJ2-1; the TRBD2 assignment by TCRdb is unverifiable without DNA. The CDR3 consists of 15 residues. Germline V CDR1 and CDR2: SGHAT, FQNNGV. The CDR3 protein is CASSLTSGGANEQFF.

The J gene is TRBJ2-1, the V gene TRBV7-3; as DNA is missing, the TRBD1 call by TCRdb cannot be tested. Germline values: CDR1 SGHTA, CDR2 FQGTGA. This CDR3 is built from 15 residues. This CDR3 reads CASSFFGGQGNEQFF.

The chain combines TRBV2 with TRBJ1-2; TCRdb calls TRBD1, which cannot be checked without DNA. Per the germline V gene, CDR1 is SNHLY and CDR2 is FYNNEI. The CDR3 spans 12 residues. The CDR3 reads CASSTTGDGYTF.

V usage is TRBV5-1 and J usage is TRBJ1-1. The CDR3 has 14 amino acids. Germline V lookup: CDR1 SGHRS, CDR2 YFSETQ. CDR3 sequence: CASSLAVVGTEAFF.